Below, 6 T cell receptor beta chains from the same sample are listed, as sequenced in a study of T cell responses to AZD1222 COVID-19 vaccine. Sequencing was performed with immunoSEQ multiplex PCR; in TCRdb, only in-frame clones are kept and a portion is missing. The sample shows approximately 92,000 clones, approximately 90% of them seen only once. This material consisted of peripheral blood, taken on day 0 of AZD1222 vaccination. These TCRs come from an adult in good health.

This rearrangement joins TRBV19 to TRBJ1-6; D gene unclear. V was cut by 3 bases and J by 5 bases, with 11 bases left in between. This CDR3 spans 15 amino acids. Germline CDR1 reads LNHDA; CDR2 reads SQIVND (reference sequence). The CDR3 here is CASSIGGRNNSPLHF. The CDR3 DNA reads as TGTGCCAGTAGTATTGGAGGAAGAAATAATTCACCCCTCCACTTT.

The chain joins TRBV4-1 to TRBJ1-6; 7 bases align to TRBD1. The CDR3 is made up of 16 amino acids. Germline V gene sequence: CDR1 MGHRA, CDR2 YSYEKL. J was trimmed by 7 bases and V by 1 base; bases with no gene match: 7. CDR3 residues: CASSQVTGTANSPLHF. CDR3 nucleotides: TGCGCCAGCAGCCAAGTCACCGGGACAGCGAATTCACCCCTCCACTTT.

The chain combines TRBV7-9 with TRBJ2-5; 10 bases map to TRBD2. Germline V gene data show CDR1 as SEHNR and CDR2 as FQNEAQ (reference sequence). V gave up 1 base and J gave up 2 bases; unmatched junction bases: 4. The length of the CDR3 is 16 residues. The chain's CDR3 is CASSLGSSGGQETQYF. CDR3 nucleotide sequence: TGTGCCAGCAGCTTAGGGTCTAGCGGGGGTCAAGAGACCCAGTACTTC.

The chain is built from TRBV18 and TRBJ2-2; D might be TRBD1 or TRBD2, each matching 5 bases. Looked up from germline, CDR1 is KGHSH and CDR2 is LQKENI. The CDR3 runs 17 residues. The germline V and J ends were trimmed by 0 bases and 5 bases, with 16 bases remaining between them. The CDR3 sequence is CASSPPGTGSKTGELFF. CDR3 DNA sequence: TGTGCCAGCTCACCACCGGGGACCGGGTCTAAAACCGGGGAGCTGTTTTTT.

This chain joins TRBV28 and TRBJ2-7; 9 bases map to TRBD1. This CDR3 region has 15 residues. Germline V gene lookup returns CDR1 MDHEN and CDR2 SYDVKM. The V and J ends lost 5 bases and 3 bases, in that order; junction bases with no gene match: 8. The CDR3 sequence is CASSGTGTGSYEQYF. The CDR3 region has the DNA TGTGCCAGCAGTGGGACCGGGACAGGGAGCTACGAGCAGTACTTC.

The chain couples TRBV4-1 to TRBJ1-2, with 9 positions matching TRBD1. V lost 4 bases, J lost 4 bases, and 7 bases stayed unmatched. The CDR3 contains 15 residues. Germline V gene data show CDR1 as MGHRA and CDR2 as YSYEKL. Written as DNA, the CDR3 is TGCGCCAGCAGCCGAACAGGGGGCAGGTCCTATGGCTACACCTTC. Amino acid sequence: CASSRTGGRSYGYTF.